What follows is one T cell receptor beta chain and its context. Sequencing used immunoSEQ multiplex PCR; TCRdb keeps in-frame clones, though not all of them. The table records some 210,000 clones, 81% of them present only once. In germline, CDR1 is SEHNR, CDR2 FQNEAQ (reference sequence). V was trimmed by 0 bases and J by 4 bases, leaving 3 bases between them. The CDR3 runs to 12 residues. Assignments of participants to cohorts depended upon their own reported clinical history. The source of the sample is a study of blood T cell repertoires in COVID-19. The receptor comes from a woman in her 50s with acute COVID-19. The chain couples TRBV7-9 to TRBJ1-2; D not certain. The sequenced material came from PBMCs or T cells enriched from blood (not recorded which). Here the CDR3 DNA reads TGTGCCAGCAGCTTAGCCAGCTATGGCTACACCTTC. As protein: CASSLASYGYTF. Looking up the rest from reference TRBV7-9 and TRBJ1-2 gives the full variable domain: DTGVSQNPRHKITKRGQNVTFRCDPISEHNRLYWYRQTLGQGPEFLTYFQNEAQLEKSRLLSDRFSAERPKGSFSTLEIQRTEQGDSAMYLCASSLASYGYTFGSGTRLTVV.